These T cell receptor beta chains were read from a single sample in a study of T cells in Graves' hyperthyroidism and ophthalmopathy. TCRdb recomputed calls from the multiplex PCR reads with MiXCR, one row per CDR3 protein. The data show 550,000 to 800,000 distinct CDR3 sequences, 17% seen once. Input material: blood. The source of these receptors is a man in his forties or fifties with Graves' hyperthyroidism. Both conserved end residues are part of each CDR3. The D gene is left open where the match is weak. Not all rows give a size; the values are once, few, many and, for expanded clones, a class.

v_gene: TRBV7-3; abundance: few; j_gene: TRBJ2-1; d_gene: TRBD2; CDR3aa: CASSLRSSGRYNEQFF; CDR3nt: TGTGCCAGCAGCTTAAGGTCTAGCGGAAGATACAATGAGCAGTTCTTC
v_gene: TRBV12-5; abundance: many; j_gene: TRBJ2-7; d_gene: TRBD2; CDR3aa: CASGLERAGVESEQYF; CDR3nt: TGTGCTAGTGGTTTGGAAAGAGCGGGGGTGGAATCCGAGCAGTACTTC
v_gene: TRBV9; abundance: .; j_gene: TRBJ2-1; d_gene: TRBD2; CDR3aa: CASSGGTSAYNEQFF; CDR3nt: TGTGCCAGCAGCGGGGGGACTAGCGCATACAATGAGCAGTTCTTC
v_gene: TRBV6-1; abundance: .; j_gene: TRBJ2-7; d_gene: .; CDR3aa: CASSMAGQLLTYEQYF; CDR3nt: TGTGCCAGCAGCATGGCGGGACAGCTCCTAACCTACGAGCAGTACTTC
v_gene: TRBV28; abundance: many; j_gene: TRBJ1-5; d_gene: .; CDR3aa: CASSPQGGTDQPQHF; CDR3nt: TGTGCCAGCAGTCCTCAGGGAGGAACAGATCAGCCCCAGCATTTT
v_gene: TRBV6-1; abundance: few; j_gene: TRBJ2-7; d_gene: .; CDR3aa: CASSKEISYEQYF; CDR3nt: TGTGCCAGCTCTAAAGAAATATCCTACGAGCAGTACTTC
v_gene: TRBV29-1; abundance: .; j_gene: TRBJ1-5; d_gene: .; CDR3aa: CSVWGGEKQHF; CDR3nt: TGCAGCGTGTGGGGGGGGGAAAAACAGCATTTT
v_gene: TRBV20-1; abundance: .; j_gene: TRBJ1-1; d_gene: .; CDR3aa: CSARAARGWTAEAFF; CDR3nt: TGCAGTGCTAGAGCTGCTCGGGGGTGGACTGCTGAAGCTTTCTTT
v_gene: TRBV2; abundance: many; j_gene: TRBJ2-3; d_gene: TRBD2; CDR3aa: CASSELWGIAGDTQYF; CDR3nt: TGTGCCAGCAGTGAATTATGGGGAATAGCGGGGGATACGCAGTATTTT
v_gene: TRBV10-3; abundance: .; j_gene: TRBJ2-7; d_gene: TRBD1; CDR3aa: CAIRDDRDEQYF; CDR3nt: TGTGCCATCAGGGACGACAGGGACGAGCAGTACTTC
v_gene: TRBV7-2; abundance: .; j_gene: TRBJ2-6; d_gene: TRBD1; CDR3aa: CASSSHRGSGANVLTF; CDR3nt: TGTGCCAGCAGCTCTCACAGGGGATCCGGGGCCAACGTCCTGACTTTC
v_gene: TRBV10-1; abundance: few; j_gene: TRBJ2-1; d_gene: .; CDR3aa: CASSEYGRNEQFF; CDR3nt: TGCGCCAGCAGTGAGTACGGAAGGAATGAGCAGTTCTTC
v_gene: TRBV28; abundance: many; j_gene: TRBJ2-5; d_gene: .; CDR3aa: CASTSVPGGTGGTQYF; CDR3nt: TGTGCCAGCACATCAGTCCCTGGAGGGACCGGAGGGACCCAGTACTTC
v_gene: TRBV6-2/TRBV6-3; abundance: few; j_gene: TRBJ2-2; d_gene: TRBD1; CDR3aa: CASSYFGRGLTGELFF; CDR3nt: TGTGCCAGCAGTTACTTCGGCAGGGGGCTCACCGGGGAGCTGTTTTTT
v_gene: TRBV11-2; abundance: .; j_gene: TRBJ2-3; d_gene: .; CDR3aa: CASSSMVVAASTDTQYF; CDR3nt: TGTGCCAGCAGCTCCATGGTCGTGGCCGCAAGCACAGATACGCAGTATTTT
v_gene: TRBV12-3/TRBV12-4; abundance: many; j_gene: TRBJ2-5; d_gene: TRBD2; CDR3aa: CASSFGRLARTGETQYF; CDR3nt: TGTGCCAGCAGTTTTGGAAGACTAGCGCGGACTGGGGAGACCCAGTACTTC
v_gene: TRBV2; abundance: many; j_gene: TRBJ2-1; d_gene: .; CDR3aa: CASGDPSNEQFF; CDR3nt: TGTGCCAGCGGTGATCCGTCCAATGAGCAGTTCTTC
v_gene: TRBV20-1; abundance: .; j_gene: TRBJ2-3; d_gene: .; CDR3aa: CSARTGLADTQYF; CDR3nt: TGCAGTGCTAGAACGGGGTTGGCAGATACGCAGTATTTT
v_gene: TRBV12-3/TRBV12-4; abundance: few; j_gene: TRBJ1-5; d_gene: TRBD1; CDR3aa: CASRRQGALFQPQHF; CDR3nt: TGTGCCAGCAGGCGACAGGGGGCGCTCTTTCAGCCCCAGCATTTT
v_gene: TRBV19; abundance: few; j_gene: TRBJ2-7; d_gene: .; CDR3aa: CASSMGTYPYEQYF; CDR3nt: TGTGCCAGTAGTATGGGGACGTATCCCTACGAGCAGTACTTC
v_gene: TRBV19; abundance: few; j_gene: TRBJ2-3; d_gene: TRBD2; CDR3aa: CASSIGWGLAGVDTQYF; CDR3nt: TGTGCCAGTAGTATTGGTTGGGGTCTAGCGGGAGTAGATACGCAGTATTTT
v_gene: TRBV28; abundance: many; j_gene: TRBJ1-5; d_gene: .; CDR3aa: CASSPIGASNQPQHF; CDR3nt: TGTGCCAGCAGCCCTATCGGGGCCAGCAATCAGCCCCAGCATTTT
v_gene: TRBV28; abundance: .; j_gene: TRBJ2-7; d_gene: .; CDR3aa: CASSLFQGSYEQYF; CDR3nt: TGTGCCAGCAGTTTATTCCAAGGGTCCTACGAGCAGTACTTC
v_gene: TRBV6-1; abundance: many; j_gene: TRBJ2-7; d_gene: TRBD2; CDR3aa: CASMGLATSSYGQYF; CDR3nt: TGTGCCAGCATGGGACTAGCGACGAGCTCCTACGGGCAGTACTTC
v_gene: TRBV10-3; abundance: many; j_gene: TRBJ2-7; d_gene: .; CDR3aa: CAISEVGAYEQYF; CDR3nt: TGTGCCATCAGTGAGGTCGGCGCCTACGAGCAGTACTTC
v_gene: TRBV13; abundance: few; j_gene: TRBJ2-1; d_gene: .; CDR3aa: CASSDSGNTYNEQFF; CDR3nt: TGTGCCAGCAGCGATAGCGGTAACACCTACAATGAGCAGTTCTTC